This T cell receptor beta chain is drawn from a study of neurological immune-mediated disorders. Study observations and caveats: HTLV-1-associated myelopathy displayed the greatest TCR clonal expansion, and multiple sclerosis exhibited the smallest, lower than that of healthy controls. There were no CDR3 amino acid sequences shared by expanded clones across subjects, a result suggesting private repertoires in all groups.

V dropped 1 base and J dropped 0; count of bases not matched to a gene: 4. Per the germline V gene, CDR1 is SGHDT and CDR2 is YYEEEE. This CDR3 region has 16 residues. This clonotype was recorded many times. As yet, its antigen is unknown. TCRdb independently ran MiXCR on the 5' RACE reads; one entry per CDR3 protein. The sample includes more than 70,000 distinct CDR3 sequences, 15% to 20% of them seen just once. Healthy controls comprised blood bank volunteers in Maryland, USA. The TCR comes from a woman aged 40-49 years in good health. Input material: PBMCs. The chain uses TRBV5-6 and TRBJ2-3; 8 bases match TRBD1. The DNA for the CDR3 is TGTGCCAGCAGCTTGCAGACAGGGGAGAGCACAGATACGCAGTATTTT. Translation gives CASSLQTGESTDTQYF.